This T cell receptor (beta chain) was profiled in a study of vaccination and CD4 T cells after COVID-19 (dated by TCRdb to 2021 to 2024). About the full investigation: Convalescent patients had a positive SARS-CoV-2 result on nasal swab PCR, and of these patients, some 10 had mild disease and one had severe disease. In 10 COVID-19 convalescent patients and several infection-naive healthy vaccine recipients, the spike-specific CD4+ TCR repertoire before mRNA vaccination was compared with the repertoire after mRNA vaccination. As controls, cultures received a CEFX viral epitope pool (the positive control), an HIV-1 Nef peptide pool (the negative control), or no peptide at all. The convalescent cohort comprised six males and four females, including two Hispanic individuals, seven Caucasians, two Asians and one multiracial person. Participants received two doses of either the Pfizer-BioNTech BNT162b2 vaccine (n=8) or the Moderna mRNA-1273 vaccine (n=2). Post-COVID blood samples from convalescent patients were collected a median of around 100 days after diagnosis, with a range of roughly 35 to 180 days. Overlapping spike peptide pools from SARS-CoV-2 and from the common cold coronaviruses HCoV-NL63, HCoV-OC43 and HCoV-229E were used as culture stimuli. Post-vaccine blood samples were obtained a median of about 70 days after the second vaccine dose, with a range of 14 to 241 days. Points the paper makes about the study in general: Only a relatively small number of convalescent patients were included in the study, and early timepoints following natural infection were not analyzed. In convalescent patients, a median around 85% of post-vaccine SARS-CoV-2-reactive clones were detected only after vaccination, and vaccine-specific priming was suggested by this finding. An increase in the median number of SARS-CoV-2-reactive clonotypes from 20 to 25 after infection to 38 after vaccination was observed, but the change was not found to be significant. Of the vaccine-specific clones in convalescent patients, 304 of 307, or nearly all, reacted only to SARS-CoV-2 spike and did not cross-react with common cold coronaviruses.

This clonotype has a handful of counts. Its recognized antigen is unknown. It has no much larger one-base neighbor in the sample; base qualities were not kept. Taken with the paper, the label for treatment or condition translates to: roughly 10-day PBMC culture with coronavirus spike peptide pools or control peptides (ViraFEST assay). The ViraFEST assay was used in the study, in which antigen-specific T cells were expanded with peptide pools and expanded clonotypes were subsequently identified by TCR sequencing. The convalescent patients' positive SARS-CoV-2 PCR tests fell between March and December 2020, which was before the Alpha, Beta and Delta variants emerged in the United States. PBMCs were cultured at two million per well in IMDM supplemented with roughly 5% human AB serum and about 10 IU/ml IL-2, with 9.5 to 10 ug/ml peptide pools added. Half of the culture medium was replaced with fresh IL-2-containing medium on days 3 and 7. After 10 to 11 days of culture, CD4+ T cells were isolated by negative selection using the EasySep CD4+ T cell isolation kit. PBMCs were separated from whole blood using Ficoll-Paque Plus gradient centrifugation and then either used fresh or cryopreserved at -140C. Each culture condition was generally run in triplicate wells.

Including cysteine and phenylalanine, the CDR3 has 15 amino acids. The read is trimmed to its CDR3 DNA, 45 bases read in frame from base 1. V drops 2 bases and J drops 6 bases, leaving 19 bases in between. As encoded in the germline V gene, CDR1 is SQVTM while CDR2 is ANQGSEA. Library preparation employed PCR. DNA from cultured CD4+ T cells underwent TCR sequencing with the Oncomine TCR Beta short-read assay at the Johns Hopkins FTIC core. Genomic DNA was extracted from the cultured CD4+ T cells with the QIAamp micro DNA kit. Oncomine TCR Beta libraries from cultured CD4+ T cells were pooled using unique dual indexes and sequenced on an Illumina iSeq 100. Under the source paper's analysis protocol: Non-productive sequences were filtered out, and CDR3s that did not start with C, did not end with F or W, or were shorter than 7 amino acids were discarded. The MANAFEST web application was used to identify antigen-specific clonotypes by comparing peptide-stimulated wells against reference wells and other culture wells. To be called positive, a clone needed an FDR below 0.05, an odds ratio above 5, and a productive frequency above 0.1% in at least two of three replicate wells. A clonotype was classed as cross-reactive if the clonotype showed significant expansion both in SARS-CoV-2 spike wells and in at least one common cold coronavirus spike condition. Similarity between CDR3 sequences was evaluated in R version 3.6.1 using Levenshtein distances (stringdist) and unrooted phylogenetic trees (ape). TCRdb handled the public reads itself, with Q25 trimming in fastp and clone calling in MiXCR, and kept productive beta chains. Rows with one shared CDR3 protein collapse into an entry with the most common genes and DNA. TCRdb, rather than the study authors, made the V and J calls. A total of some 15,000 distinct CDR3 sequences appear in this sample, 50% of them only once. The top ten constitute approximately 12% of the sample.

This receptor was taken from a human donor who had recovered from COVID-19. The V gene is TRBV29-1 and the J gene is TRBJ1-2; a confident D gene designation cannot be given. The sequenced material came from CD4+ T cells from blood, cultured in vitro. The CDR3 protein sequence reads: CSVEPPPGPGNGYTF. Read as DNA, the sequence is TGCAGCGTTGAACCCCCCCCGGGCCCCGGGAATGGCTACACCTTC.